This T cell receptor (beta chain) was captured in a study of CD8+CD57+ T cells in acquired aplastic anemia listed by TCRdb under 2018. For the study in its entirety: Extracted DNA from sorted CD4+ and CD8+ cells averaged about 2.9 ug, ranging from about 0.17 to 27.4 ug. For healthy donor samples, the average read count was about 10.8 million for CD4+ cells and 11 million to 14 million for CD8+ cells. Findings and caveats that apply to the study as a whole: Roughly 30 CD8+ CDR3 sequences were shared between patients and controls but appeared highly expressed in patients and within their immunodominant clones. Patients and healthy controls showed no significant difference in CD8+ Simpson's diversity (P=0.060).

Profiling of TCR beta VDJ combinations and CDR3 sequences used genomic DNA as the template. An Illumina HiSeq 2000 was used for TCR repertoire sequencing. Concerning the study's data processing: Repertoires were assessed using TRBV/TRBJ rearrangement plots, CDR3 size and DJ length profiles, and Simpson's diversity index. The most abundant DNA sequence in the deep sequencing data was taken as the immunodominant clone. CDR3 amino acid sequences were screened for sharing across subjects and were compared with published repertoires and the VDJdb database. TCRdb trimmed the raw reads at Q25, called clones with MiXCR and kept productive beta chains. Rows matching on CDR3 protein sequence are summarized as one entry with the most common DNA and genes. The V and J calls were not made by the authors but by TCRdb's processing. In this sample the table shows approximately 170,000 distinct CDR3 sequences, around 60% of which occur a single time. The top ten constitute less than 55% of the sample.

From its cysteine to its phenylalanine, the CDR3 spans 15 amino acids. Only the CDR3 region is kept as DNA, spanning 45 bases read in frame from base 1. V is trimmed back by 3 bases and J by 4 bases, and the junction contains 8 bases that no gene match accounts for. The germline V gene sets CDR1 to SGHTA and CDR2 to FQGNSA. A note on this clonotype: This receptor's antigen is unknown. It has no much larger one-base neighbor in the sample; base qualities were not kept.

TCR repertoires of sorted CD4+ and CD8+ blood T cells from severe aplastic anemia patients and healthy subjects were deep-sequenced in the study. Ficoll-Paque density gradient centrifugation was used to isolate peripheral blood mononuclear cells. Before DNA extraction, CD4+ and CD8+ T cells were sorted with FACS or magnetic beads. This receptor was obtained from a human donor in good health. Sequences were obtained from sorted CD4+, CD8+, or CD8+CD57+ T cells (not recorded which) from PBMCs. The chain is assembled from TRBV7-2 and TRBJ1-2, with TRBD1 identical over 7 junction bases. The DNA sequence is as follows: TGTGCCAGCAGCTTGAGACGACAGGGCGCCTATGGCTACACCTTC. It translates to CASSLRRQGAYGYTF.